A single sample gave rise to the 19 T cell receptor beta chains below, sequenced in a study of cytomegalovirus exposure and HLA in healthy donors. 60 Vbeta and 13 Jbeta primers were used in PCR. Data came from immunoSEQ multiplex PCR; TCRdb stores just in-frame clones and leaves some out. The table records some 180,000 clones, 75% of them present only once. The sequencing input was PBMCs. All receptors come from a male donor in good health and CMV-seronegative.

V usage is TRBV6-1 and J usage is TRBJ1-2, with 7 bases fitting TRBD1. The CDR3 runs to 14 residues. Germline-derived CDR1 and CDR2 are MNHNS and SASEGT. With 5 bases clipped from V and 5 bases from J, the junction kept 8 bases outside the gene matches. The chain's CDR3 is CASSPSGDSYGYTF. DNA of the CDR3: TGTGCCAGCAGTCCCAGTGGGGACAGTTATGGCTACACCTTC.

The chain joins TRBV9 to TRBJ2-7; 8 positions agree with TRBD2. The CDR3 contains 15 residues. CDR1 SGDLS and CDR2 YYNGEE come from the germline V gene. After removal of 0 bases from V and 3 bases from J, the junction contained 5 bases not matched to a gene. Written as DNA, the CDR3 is TGTGCCAGCAGCGTAGAGGCTAGCGGGCTCTACGAGCAGTACTTC. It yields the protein CASSVEASGLYEQYF.

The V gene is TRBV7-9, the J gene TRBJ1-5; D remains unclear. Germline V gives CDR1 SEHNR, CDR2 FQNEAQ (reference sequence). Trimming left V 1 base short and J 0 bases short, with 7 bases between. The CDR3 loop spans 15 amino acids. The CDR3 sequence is CASSLGGYSNQPQHF. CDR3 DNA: TGTGCCAGCAGCTTAGGAGGATATAGCAATCAGCCCCAGCATTTT.

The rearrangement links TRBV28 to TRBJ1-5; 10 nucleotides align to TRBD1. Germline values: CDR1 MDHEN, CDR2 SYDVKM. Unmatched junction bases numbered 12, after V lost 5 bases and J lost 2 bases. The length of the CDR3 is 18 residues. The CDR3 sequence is CASSRPGTGVWGNQPQHF. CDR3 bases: TGTGCCAGCAGTCGCCCCGGGACAGGGGTGTGGGGCAATCAGCCCCAGCATTTT.

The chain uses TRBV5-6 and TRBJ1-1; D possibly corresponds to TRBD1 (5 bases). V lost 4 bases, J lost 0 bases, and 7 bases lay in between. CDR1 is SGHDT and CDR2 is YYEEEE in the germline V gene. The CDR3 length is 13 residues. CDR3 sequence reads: CASSRQLNTEAFF. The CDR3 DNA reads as TGTGCCAGCAGCCGACAGCTGAACACTGAAGCTTTCTTT.

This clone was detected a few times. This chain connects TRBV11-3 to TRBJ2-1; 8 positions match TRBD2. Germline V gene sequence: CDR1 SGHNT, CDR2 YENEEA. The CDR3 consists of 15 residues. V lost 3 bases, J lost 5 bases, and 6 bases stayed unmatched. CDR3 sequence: CASSFRGGPNNEQFF. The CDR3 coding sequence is TGTGCCAGCAGCTTTCGGGGGGGCCCCAACAATGAGCAGTTCTTC.

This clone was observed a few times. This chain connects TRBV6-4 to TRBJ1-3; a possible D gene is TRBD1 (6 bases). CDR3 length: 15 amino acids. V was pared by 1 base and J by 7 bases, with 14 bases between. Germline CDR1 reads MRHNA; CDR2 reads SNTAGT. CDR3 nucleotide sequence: TGTGCCAGCAGTGACTTAGCCAGGGGCTTTAACACCATATATTTT. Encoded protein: CASSDLARGFNTIYF.

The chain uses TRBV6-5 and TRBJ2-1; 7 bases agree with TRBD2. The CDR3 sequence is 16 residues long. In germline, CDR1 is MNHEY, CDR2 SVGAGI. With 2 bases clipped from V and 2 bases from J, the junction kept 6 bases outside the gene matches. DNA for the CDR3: TGTGCCAGCAGTTACGTTGGGGCGGGGGCCTACAATGAGCAGTTCTTC. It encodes CASSYVGAGAYNEQFF.

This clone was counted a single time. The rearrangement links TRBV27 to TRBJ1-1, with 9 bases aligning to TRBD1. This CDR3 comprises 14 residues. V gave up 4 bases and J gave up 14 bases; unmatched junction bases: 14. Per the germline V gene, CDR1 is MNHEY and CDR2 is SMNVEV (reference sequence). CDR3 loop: CASSSPPPGTGPFF. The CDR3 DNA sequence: TGTGCCAGCAGTTCCCCACCGCCCGGGACAGGGCCCTTCTTT.

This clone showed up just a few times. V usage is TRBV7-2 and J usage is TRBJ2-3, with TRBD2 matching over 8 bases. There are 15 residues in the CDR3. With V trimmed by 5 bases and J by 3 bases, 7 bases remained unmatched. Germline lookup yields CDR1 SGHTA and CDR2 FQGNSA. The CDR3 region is CASSPLGLATDTQYF. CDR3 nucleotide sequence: TGTGCCAGCAGCCCCCTAGGACTAGCAACAGATACGCAGTATTTT.

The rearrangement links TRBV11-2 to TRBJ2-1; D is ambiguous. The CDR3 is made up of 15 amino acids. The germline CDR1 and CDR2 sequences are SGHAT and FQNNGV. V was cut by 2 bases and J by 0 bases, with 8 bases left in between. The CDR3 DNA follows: TGTGCCAGCAGCTTATTCGCGAGCTCCTACAATGAGCAGTTCTTC. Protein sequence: CASSLFASSYNEQFF. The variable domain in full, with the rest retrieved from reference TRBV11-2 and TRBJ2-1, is EAGVAQSPRYKIIEKRQSVAFWCNPISGHATLYWYQQILGQGPKLLIQFQNNGVVDDSQLPKDRFSAERLKGVDSTLKIQPAKLEDSAVYLCASSLFASSYNEQFFGPGTRLTVL.

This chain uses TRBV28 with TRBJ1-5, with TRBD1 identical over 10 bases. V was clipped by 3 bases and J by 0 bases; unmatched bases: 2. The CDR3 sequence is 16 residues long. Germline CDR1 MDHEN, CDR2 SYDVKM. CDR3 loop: CASSLGTGDSNQPQHF. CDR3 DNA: TGTGCCAGCAGTTTGGGGACAGGGGATAGCAATCAGCCCCAGCATTTT.

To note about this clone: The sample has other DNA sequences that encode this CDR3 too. The CDR3 region is CASSLGRGGSSYEQYF. CDR3 nucleotides: TGTGCCAGCAGCTTGGGTCGGGGGGGATCCTCCTACGAGCAGTACTTC. V usage is TRBV5-4 and J usage is TRBJ2-7; TRBD2 matches at 8 bases. Germline V lookup: CDR1 SGHNT, CDR2 YYREEE (reference sequence). V was pared by 0 bases and J by 0 bases, with 5 bases of the junction left unmatched. This CDR3 is built from 16 residues.

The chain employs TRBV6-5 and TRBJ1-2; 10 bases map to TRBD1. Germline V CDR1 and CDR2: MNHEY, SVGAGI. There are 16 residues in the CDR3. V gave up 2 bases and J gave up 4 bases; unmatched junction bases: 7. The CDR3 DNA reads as TGTGCCAGCAGTTACAAAGCGGGACAGGGGCTCTATGGCTACACCTTC. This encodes CASSYKAGQGLYGYTF.

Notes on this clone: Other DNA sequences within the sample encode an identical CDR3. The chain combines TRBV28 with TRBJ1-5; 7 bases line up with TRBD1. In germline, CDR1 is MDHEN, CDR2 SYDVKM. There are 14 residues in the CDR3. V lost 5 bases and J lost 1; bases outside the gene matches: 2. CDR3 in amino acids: CASSAGGSNQPQHF. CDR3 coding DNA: TGTGCCAGCAGTGCAGGGGGGAGCAATCAGCCCCAGCATTTT. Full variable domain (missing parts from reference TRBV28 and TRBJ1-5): DVKVTQSSRYLVKRTGEKVFLECVQDMDHENMFWYRQDPGLGLRLIYFSYDVKMKEKGDIPEGYSVSREKKERFSLILESASTNQTSMYLCASSAGGSNQPQHFGDGTRLSIL.

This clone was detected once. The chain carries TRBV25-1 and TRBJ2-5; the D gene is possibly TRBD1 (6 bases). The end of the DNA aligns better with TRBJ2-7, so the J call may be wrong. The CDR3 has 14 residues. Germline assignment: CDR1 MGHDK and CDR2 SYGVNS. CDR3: CASSTQGTSYEQYF. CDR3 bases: TGTGCCAGCAGTACCCAGGGGACATCCTACGAGCAGTACTTC.

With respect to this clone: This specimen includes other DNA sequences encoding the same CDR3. The CDR3 DNA follows: TGTGCCAGTAGTCCATCCACAGATACGCAGTATTTT. It specifies CASSPSTDTQYF. The chain links TRBV19 to TRBJ2-3; D is undetermined. Germline V gene sequence: CDR1 LNHDA, CDR2 SQIVND (reference sequence). The CDR3 sequence is 12 residues long. Trimming pared 5 bases from V and 2 bases from J, leaving 5 bases between.

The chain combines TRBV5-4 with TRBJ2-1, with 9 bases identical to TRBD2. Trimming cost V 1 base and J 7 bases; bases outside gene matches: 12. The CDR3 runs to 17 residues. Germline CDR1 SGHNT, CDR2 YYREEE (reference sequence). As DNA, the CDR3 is TGTGCCAGCAGCTTGACTGCGGGGGGGCCTCTTGGGAATGAGCAGTTCTTC. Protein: CASSLTAGGPLGNEQFF.

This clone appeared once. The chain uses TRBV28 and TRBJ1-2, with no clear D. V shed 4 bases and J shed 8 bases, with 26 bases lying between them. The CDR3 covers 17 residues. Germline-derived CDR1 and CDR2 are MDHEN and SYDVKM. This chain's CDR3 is CASSSPNPRHQGRGYTF. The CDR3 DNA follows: TGTGCCAGCAGTTCCCCGAACCCCCGACATCAAGGTCGGGGCTACACCTTC.